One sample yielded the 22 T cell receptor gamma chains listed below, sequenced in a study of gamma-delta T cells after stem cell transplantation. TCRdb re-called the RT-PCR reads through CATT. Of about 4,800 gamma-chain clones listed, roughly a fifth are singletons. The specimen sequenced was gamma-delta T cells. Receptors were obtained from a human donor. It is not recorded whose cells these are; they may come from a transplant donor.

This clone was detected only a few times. CDR3 sequence: CATWDRPSSDWIKTF. Here the CDR3 DNA reads TGTGCCACCTGGGACAGGCCTAGTAGTGATTGGATCAAGACGTTT. The J gene is TRGJP2, the V gene TRGV3. V shed 0 bases and J 1 base; nucleotides not matched to a gene: 2. This CDR3 region has 15 residues. The germline V gene has CDR1 VTNTFY and CDR2 YDVSTARD (reference sequence).

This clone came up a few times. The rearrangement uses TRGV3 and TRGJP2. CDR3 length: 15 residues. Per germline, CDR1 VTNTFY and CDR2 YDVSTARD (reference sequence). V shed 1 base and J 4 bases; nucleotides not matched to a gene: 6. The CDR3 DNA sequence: TGTGCCACCTGGGACAGACCATTTAGTGATTGGATCAAGACGTTT. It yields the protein CATWDRPFSDWIKTF.

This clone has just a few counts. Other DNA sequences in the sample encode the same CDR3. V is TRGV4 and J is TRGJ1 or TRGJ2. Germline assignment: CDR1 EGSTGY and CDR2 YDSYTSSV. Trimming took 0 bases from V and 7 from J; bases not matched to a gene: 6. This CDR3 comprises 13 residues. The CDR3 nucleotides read TGTGCCACCTGGGATGGGCCTGACTATAAGAAACTCTTT. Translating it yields CATWDGPDYKKLF.

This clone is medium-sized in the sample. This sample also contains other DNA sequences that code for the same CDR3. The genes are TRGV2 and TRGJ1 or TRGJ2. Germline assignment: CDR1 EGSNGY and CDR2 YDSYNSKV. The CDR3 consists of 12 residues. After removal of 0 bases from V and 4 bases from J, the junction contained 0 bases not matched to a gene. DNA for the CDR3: TGTGCCACCTGGGACGGGTATTATAAGAAACTCTTT. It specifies CATWDGYYKKLF.

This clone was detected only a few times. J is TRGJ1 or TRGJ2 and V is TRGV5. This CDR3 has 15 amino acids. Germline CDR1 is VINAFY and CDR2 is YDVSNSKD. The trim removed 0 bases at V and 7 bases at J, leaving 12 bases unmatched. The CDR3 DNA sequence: TGTGCCACCTGGGACAGGCGAATCGGGGGATATAAGAAACTCTTT. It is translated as CATWDRRIGGYKKLF.

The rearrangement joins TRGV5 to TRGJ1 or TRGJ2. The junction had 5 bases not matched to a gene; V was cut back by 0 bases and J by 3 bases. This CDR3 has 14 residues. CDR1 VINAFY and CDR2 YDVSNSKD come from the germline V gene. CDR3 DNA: TGTGCCACCTGGGACAGGTTCACTTATTATAAGAAACTCTTT. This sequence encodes CATWDRFTYYKKLF.

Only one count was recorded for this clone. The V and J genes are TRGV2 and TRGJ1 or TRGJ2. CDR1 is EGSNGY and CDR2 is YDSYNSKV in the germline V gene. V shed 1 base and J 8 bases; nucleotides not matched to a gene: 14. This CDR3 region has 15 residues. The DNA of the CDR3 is TGTGCCACCTGGGACGGTGGGGAGGGGATGGATAAGAAACTCTTT. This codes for CATWDGGEGMDKKLF.

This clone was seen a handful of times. In DNA, the CDR3 is TGTGCCACCTGGGATATTGAAGGCTTGCATTATTATAAGAAACTCTTT. This gives the protein CATWDIEGLHYYKKLF. The V gene is TRGV8, the J gene TRGJ1 or TRGJ2. V lost 2 bases and J lost 2; bases outside the gene matches: 12. The germline gives CDR1 VENAVY, CDR2 YDSYNSRV. There are 16 residues in the CDR3.

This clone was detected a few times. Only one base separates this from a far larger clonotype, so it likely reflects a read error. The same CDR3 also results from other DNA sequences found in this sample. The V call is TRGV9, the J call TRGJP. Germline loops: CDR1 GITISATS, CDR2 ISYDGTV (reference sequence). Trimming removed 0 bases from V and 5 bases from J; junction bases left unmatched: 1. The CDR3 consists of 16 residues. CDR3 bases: TGTGCCTTGTGGGAGGTGAAAGAGTTGGGCAAAAAAATCAAGGTATTT. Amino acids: CALWEVKELGKKIKVF.

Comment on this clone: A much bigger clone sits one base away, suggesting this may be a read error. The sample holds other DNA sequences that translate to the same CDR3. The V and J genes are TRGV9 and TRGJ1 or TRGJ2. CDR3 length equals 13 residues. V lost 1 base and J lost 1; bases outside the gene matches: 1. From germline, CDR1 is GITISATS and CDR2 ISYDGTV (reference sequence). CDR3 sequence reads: CALWEVNYYKKLF. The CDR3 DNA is TGTGCCTTGTGGGAGGTTAATTATTATAAGAAACTCTTT.

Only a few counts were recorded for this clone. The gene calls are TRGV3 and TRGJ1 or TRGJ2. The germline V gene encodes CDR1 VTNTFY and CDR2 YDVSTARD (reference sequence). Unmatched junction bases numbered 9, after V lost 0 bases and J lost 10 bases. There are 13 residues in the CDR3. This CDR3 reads CATWDRGLLKKLF. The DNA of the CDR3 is TGTGCCACCTGGGACAGGGGGTTATTGAAGAAACTCTTT.

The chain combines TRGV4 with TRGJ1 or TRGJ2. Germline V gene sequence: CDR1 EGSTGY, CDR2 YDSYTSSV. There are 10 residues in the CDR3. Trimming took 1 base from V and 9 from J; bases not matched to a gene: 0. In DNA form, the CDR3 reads TGTGCCACCTGGGATGGTAAGAAACTCTTT. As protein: CATWDGKKLF.

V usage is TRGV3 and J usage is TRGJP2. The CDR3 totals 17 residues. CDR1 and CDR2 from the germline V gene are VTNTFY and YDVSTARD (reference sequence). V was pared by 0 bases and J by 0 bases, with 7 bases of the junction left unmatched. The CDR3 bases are TGTGCCACCTGGGACAGGGACCAATATAGTAGTGATTGGATCAAGACGTTT. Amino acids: CATWDRDQYSSDWIKTF.

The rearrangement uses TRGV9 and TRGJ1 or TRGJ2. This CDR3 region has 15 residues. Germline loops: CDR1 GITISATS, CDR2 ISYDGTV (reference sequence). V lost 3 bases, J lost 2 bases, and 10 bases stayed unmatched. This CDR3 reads CALWEPWGDYYKKLF. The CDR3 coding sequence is TGTGCCTTGTGGGAGCCCTGGGGGGATTATTATAAGAAACTCTTT.

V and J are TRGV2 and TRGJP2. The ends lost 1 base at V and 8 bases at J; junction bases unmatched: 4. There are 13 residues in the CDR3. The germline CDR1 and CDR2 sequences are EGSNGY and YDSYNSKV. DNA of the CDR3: TGTGCCACCTGGGACGGCCGAGATTGGATCAAGACGTTT. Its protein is CATWDGRDWIKTF.

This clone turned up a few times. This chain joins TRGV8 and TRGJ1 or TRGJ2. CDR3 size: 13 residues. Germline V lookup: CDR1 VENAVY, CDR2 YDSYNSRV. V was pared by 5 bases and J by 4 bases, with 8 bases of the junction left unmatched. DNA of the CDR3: TGTGCCACCTGGGGTAAGTACTATTATAAGAAACTCTTT. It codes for CATWGKYYYKKLF.

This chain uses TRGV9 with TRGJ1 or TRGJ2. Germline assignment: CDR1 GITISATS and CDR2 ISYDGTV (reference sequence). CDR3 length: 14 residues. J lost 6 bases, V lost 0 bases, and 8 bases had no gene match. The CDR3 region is CALWEVQSSYKKLF. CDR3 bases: TGTGCCTTGTGGGAGGTGCAGTCGTCTTATAAGAAACTCTTT.

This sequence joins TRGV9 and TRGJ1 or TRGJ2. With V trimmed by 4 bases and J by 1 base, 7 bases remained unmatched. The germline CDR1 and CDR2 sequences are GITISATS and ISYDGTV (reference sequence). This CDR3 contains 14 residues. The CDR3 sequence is CALWDPRNYYKKLF. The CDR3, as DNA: TGTGCCTTGTGGGATCCGAGAAATTATTATAAGAAACTCTTT.

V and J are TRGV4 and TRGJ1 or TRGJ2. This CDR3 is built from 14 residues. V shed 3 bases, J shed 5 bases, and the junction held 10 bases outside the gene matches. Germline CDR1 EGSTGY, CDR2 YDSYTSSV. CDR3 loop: CATWDNRCHYKKLF. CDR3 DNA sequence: TGTGCCACCTGGGATAATAGGTGTCATTATAAGAAACTCTTT.

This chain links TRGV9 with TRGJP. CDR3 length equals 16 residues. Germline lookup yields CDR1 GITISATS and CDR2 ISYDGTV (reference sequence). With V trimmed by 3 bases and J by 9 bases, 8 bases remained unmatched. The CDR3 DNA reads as TGTGCCTTGTGGGAGTACACGGGGTTGGGCAAAAAAATCAAGGTATTT. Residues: CALWEYTGLGKKIKVF.

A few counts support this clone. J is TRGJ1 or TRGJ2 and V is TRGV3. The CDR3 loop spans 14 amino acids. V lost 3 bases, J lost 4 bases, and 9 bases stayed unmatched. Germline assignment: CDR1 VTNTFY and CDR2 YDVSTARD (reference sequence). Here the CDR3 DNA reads TGTGCCACCTGGGACCGACCCCTCTATTATAAGAAACTCTTT. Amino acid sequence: CATWDRPLYYKKLF.

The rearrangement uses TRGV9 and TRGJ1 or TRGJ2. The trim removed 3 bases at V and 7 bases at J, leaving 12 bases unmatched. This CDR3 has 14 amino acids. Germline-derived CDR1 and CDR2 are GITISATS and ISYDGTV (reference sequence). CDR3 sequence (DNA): TGTGCCTTGTGGGAGATCCCGGGGTGCTATAAGAAACTCTTT. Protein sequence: CALWEIPGCYKKLF.